This T cell receptor beta chain is from a study of T cell responses to AZD1222 COVID-19 vaccine. To note about this clone: Its matching antigen is unknown.

Overall study results and limits: Targeting of unmutated variant regions was reportedly seen in nearly half of spike-specific TCRs.

Germline CDR1 is MDHEN and CDR2 is SYDVKM. V lost 2 bases and J lost 10, with 11 bases in between. The CDR3 is 13 amino acids. Only in-frame clones appear in the TCRdb table, and some are missing; sequencing was by immunoSEQ multiplex PCR. The sample consists of 100,000 to 120,000 clones, around 90% of them appearing once. Here the sequenced sample was peripheral blood, taken 28 days after the second AZD1222 dose. The origin of this receptor is an adult who received the AZD1222 COVID-19 vaccine. J is TRBJ1-4 and V is TRBV28; unclear D gene. The chain's CDR3 is CASSLGLRGKLFF. CDR3 nucleotides: TGTGCCAGCAGTTTAGGGTTGAGAGGAAAACTGTTTTTT.